This entry lists 5 T cell receptor beta chains sequenced from one sample in a study of graft-versus-host responses after intestinal transplantation. Profiled with immunoSEQ multiplex PCR; TCRdb holds only in-frame clones, not every one. The top ten hold 3% to 3.5% of the sample, which has 20,000 to 25,000 clones, roughly 72% seen once. Grafts had their tissue processed, releasing intraepithelial and lamina propria lymphocytes. Sequenced material: ileum tissue, taken 12 days after intestinal transplant. These receptors were taken from a human patient who received an intestinal transplant, so some T cells may come from the graft donor.

This sequence joins TRBV27 and TRBJ1-5, with 7 bases matching TRBD1. This CDR3 is built from 15 residues. The junction had 3 bases not matched to a gene; V was cut back by 4 bases and J by 0 bases. Looked up from germline, CDR1 is MNHEY and CDR2 is SMNVEV (reference sequence). The CDR3 spells CASSWDRNSNQPQHF. The CDR3 coding sequence is TGTGCCAGCAGTTGGGACAGAAATAGCAATCAGCCCCAGCATTTT.

The V call is TRBV5-4, the J call TRBJ2-7; TRBD2 is a possible D gene (7 bases). This CDR3 spans 14 amino acids. V lost 4 bases to trimming and J lost 0 bases, with 11 bases between them. The germline gives CDR1 SGHNT, CDR2 YYREEE (reference sequence). This CDR3 is CASSPGGRSYEQYF. CDR3 DNA sequence: TGTGCCAGCAGCCCGGGGGGCCGCTCCTACGAGCAGTACTTC.

The rearrangement links TRBV7-3 to TRBJ2-1; TRBD2 matches at 11 bases. CDR1 SGHTA and CDR2 FQGTGA come from the germline V gene. V shed 5 bases, J shed 12 bases, and the junction held 15 bases outside the gene matches. This CDR3 contains 16 residues. The CDR3 sequence: CASSTVGLAGGGVQFF. In nucleotides, the CDR3 is TGTGCCAGCAGCACCGTCGGGCTAGCGGGAGGAGGCGTGCAGTTCTTC.

The chain couples TRBV9 to TRBJ2-3; 9 bases line up with TRBD2. Germline V gene lookup returns CDR1 SGDLS and CDR2 YYNGEE. Losses at the gene ends were 4 bases for V and 2 bases for J; bases not matched to a gene: 11. CDR3 length equals 17 residues. The CDR3 region has the DNA TGTGCCAGCAGCATCAAAAAGGCGGGGGGGGTCACAGATACGCAGTATTTT. This sequence encodes CASSIKKAGGVTDTQYF.

The gene calls are TRBV9 and TRBJ2-3; weak D call: TRBD2 (5 bases). V shed 2 bases and J shed 1 base, with 5 bases lying between them. Germline-derived CDR1 and CDR2 are SGDLS and YYNGEE. CDR3 length: 13 amino acids. This CDR3 is CASSVGGTDTQYF. DNA for the CDR3: TGTGCCAGCAGCGTCGGGGGCACAGATACGCAGTATTTT.